The T cell receptor beta chain described here comes from a study of PD-L1 blockade in urothelial cancer. Study-level background: Atezolizumab (1,200 mg intravenously every 3 weeks) began at some point between 2014 and 2015 for patients. T cells were recovered from blood samples at a median of approximately 150,000.

Time point of the sample: peripheral blood 6 weeks after treatment start. All patients handed over anywhere from 1 to 8 samples, pretreatment and on-treatment. Study-wide findings and caveats: Patients with below-median pretreatment blood clonality survived longer.

Profiling relied on immunoSEQ multiplex PCR, and the TCRdb table lists in-frame clones only, not all of them. This sample has over 40,000 clones, with approximately 81% found just once. To note about this clone: The target antigen is unknown.

The length of the CDR3 is 13 residues. V gave up 3 bases and J gave up 1 base, with 7 bases separating them. Germline V gives CDR1 SQVTM, CDR2 ANQGSEA. V usage is TRBV29-1 and J usage is TRBJ2-1, with D unclear. The sequencing used PBMCs, collected around atezolizumab (anti-PD-L1) treatment. The receptor was isolated from a man in his 70s with urothelial cancer. This CDR3 reads CSVERLSYNEQFF. CDR3 in DNA: TGCAGCGTTGAGAGACTTTCCTACAATGAGCAGTTCTTC.